This TCR beta chain was captured by sequencing in a study of T-cell reconstitution after alpha-beta-depleted transplantation in children. General study points: At one year after transplant, newly produced T cells mostly accounted for T-cell counts and diversity. Expanded graft clones, several hundred of them, were reportedly the source of alpha-beta T cells about two months after transplant. TCRbeta diversity was high at day 60 in some patients (a result of surviving recipient T cells and thymic progenitors).

This clonotype was observed at least ten times. Its antigen is currently unknown. Unique molecular identifiers were used to barcode this TCRbeta library. In TCRdb, the PCR reads were re-called with MiXCR into one record per CDR3 protein. The top ten clones hold roughly 13% of a sample with some 190,000 distinct CDR3 sequences, over 8.5% of them seen once. Material: PBMCs, obtained before TCRalphabeta/CD19-depleted stem cell transplant. The origin of this receptor is a boy aged 2-15 years with acute myeloid leukemia, due to receive a stem cell transplant.

The CDR3 protein is CSASGGPFPAGEQFF. The CDR3 DNA is TGCAGTGCTTCGGGAGGGCCCTTCCCGGCGGGTGAGCAGTTCTTC. The chain links TRBV20-1 to TRBJ2-1; 8 bases agree with TRBD2. The CDR3 has 15 amino acids. V dropped 5 bases and J dropped 9; count of bases not matched to a gene: 15. CDR1 and CDR2 from the germline V gene are DFQATT and SNEGSKA (reference sequence).